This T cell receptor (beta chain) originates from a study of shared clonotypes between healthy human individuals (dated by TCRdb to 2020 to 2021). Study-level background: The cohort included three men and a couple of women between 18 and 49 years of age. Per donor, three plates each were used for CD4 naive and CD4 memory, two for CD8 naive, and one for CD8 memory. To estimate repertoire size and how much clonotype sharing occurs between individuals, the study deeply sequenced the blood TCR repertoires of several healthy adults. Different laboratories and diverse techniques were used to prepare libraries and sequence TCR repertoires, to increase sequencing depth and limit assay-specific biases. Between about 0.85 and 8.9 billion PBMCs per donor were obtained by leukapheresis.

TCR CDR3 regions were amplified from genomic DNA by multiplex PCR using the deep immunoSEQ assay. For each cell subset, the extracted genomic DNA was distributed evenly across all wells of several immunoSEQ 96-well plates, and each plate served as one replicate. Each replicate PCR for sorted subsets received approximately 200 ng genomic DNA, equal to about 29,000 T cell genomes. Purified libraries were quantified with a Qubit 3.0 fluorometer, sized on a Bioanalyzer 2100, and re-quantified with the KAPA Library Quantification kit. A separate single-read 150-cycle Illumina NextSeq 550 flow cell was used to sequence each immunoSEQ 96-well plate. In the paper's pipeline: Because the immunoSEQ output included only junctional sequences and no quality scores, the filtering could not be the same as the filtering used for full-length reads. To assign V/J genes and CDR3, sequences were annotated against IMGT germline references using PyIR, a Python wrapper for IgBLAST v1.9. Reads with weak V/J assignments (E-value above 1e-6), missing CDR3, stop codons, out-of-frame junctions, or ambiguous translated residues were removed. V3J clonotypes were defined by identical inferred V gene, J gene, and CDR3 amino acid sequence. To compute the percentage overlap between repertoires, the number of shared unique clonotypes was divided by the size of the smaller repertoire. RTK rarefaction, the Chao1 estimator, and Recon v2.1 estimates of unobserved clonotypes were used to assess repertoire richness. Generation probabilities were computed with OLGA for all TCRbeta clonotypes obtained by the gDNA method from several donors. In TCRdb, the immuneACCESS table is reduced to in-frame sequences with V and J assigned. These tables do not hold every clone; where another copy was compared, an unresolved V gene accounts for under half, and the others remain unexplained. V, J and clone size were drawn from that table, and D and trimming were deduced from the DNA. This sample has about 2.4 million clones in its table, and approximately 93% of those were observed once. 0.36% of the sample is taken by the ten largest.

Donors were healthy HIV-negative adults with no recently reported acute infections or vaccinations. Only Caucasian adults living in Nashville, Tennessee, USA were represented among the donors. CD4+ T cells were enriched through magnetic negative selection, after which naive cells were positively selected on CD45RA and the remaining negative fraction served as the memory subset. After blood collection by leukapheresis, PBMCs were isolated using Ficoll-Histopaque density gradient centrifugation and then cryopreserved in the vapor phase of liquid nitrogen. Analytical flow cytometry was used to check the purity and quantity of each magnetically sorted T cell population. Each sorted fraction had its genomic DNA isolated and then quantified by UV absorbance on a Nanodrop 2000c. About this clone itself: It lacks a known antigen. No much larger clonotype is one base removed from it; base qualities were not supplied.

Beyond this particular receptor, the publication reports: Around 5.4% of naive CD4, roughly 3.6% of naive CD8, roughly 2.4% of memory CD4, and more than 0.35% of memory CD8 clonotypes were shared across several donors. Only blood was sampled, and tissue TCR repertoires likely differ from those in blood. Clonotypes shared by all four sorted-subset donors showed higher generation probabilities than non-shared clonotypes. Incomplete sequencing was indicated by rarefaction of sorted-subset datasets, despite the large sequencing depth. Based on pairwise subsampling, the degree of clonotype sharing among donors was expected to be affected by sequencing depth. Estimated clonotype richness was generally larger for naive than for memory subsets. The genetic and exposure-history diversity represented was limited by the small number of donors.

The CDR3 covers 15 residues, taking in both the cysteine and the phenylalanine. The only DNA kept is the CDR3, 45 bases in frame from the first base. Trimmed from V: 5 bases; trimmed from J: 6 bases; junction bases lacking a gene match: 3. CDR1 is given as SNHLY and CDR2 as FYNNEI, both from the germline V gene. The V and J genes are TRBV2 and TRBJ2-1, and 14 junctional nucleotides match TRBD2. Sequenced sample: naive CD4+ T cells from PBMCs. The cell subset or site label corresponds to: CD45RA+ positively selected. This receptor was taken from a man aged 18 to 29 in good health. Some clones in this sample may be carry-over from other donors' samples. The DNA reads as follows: TGTGCCAGCAGTTGGACTAGCGGGAGGCCCAATGAGCAGTTCTTC. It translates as CASSWTSGRPNEQFF.